This TCR beta chain was identified during a study of response to subunit inactivated influenza vaccine. From the RT-PCR reads, TCRdb called clonotypes with MiXCR, one entry per CDR3 protein. There are around 170,000 distinct CDR3 sequences in the sample; around 11% occur only once, and under 40% lies in the top ten. Overall study findings and caveats: It was the authors' suggestion that each seasonal influenza vaccination recruits few new T cells.

Regarding this clonotype: Its antigen is currently unknown.

The receptor's source is a man aged 45-69 years who received an inactivated influenza vaccine. Sequenced here: CD8+ T cells sorted from PBMCs, sampled less than 25 months after vaccination.

This CDR3 reads CASSMGSGYNEQFF. The CDR3 nucleotides are TGTGCCAGTAGTATGGGTAGCGGATACAATGAGCAGTTCTTC. The chain carries TRBV19 and TRBJ2-1; D possibly corresponds to TRBD2 (6 bases). Trimming removed 3 bases from V and 4 bases from J, with 10 bases in between. The germline CDR1 and CDR2 sequences are LNHDA and SQIVND (reference sequence). The CDR3 covers 14 residues.